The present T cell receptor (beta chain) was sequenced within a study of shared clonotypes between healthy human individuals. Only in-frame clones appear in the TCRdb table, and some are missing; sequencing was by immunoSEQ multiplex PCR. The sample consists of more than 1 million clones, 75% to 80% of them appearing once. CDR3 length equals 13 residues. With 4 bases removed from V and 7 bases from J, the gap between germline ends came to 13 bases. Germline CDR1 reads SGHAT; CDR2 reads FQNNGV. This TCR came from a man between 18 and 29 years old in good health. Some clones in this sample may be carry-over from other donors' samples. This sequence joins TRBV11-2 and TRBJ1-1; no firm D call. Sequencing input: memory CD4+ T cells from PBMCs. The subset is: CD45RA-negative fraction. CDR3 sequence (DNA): TGTGCCAGCAGCTGGGGTGGGAGGGATGAAGCTTTCTTT. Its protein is CASSWGGRDEAFF.